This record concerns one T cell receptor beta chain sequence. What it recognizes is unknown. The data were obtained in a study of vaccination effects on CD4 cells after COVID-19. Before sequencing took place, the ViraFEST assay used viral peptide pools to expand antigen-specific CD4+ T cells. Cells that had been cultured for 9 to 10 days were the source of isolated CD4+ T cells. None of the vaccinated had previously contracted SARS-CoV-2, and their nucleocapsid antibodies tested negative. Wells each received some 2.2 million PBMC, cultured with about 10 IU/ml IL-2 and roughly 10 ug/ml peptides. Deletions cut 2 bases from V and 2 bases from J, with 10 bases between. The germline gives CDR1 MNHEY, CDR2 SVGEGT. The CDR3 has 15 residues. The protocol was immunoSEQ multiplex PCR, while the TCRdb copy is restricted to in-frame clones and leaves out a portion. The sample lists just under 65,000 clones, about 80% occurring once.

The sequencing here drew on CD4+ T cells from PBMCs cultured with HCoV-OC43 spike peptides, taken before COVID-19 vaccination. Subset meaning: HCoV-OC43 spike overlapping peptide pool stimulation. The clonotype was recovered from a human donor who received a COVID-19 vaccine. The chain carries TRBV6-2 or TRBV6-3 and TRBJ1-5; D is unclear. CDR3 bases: TGTGCCAGCAGTTACCCGCGGGGTGGCAATCAGCCCCAGCATTTT. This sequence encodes CASSYPRGGNQPQHF.